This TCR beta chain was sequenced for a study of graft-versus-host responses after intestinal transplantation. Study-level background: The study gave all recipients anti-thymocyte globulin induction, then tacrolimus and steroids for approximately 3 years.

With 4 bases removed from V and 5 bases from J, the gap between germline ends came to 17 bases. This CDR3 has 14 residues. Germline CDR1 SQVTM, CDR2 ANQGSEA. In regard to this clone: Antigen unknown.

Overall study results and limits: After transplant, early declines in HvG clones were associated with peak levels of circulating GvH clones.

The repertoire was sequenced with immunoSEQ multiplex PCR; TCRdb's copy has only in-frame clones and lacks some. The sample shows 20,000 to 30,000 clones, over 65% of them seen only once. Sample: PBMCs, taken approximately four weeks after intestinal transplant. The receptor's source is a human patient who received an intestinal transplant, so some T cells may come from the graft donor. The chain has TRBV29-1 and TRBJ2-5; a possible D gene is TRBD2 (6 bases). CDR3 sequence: CSVVRDQVGETQYF. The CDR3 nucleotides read TGCAGCGTTGTGCGGGACCAGGTGGGGGAGACCCAGTACTTC.